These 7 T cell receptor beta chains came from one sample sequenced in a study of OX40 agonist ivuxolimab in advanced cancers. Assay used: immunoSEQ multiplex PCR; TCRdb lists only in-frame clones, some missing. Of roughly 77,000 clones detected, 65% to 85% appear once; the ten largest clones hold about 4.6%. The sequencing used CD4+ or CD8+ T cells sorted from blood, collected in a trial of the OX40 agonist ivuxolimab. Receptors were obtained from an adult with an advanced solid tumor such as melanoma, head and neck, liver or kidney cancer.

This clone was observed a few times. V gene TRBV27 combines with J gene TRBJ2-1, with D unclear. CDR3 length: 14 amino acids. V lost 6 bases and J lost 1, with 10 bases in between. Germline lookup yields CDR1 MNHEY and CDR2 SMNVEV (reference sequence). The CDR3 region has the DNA TGTGCCAGCAGCATATTGGGATCCTACAATGAGCAGTTCTTC. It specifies CASSILGSYNEQFF.

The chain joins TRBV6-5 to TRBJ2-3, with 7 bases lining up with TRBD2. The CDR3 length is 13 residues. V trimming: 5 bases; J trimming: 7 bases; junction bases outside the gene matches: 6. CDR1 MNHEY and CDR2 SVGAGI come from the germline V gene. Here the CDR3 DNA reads TGTGCCAGCAGTAACGGACTAGACTATACGCAGTATTTT. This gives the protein CASSNGLDYTQYF.

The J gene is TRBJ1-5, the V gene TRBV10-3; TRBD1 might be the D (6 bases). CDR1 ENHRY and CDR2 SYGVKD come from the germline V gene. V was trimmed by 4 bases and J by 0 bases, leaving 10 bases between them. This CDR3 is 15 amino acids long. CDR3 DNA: TGTGCCATCAGTGCAGGGGCCTATAGCAATCAGCCCCAGCATTTT. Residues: CAISAGAYSNQPQHF.

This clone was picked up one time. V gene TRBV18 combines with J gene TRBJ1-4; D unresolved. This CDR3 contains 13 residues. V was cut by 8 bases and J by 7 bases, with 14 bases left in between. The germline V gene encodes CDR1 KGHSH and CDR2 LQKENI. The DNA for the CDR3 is TGTGCCAGCACGGGCCAACGGATTGAAAAACTGTTTTTT. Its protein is CASTGQRIEKLFF. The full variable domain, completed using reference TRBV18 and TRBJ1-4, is NAGVMQNPRHLVRRRGQEARLRCSPMKGHSHVYWYRQLPEEGLKFMVYLQKENIIDESGMPKERFSAEFPKEGPSILRIQQVVRGDSAAYFCASTGQRIEKLFFGSGTQLSVL.

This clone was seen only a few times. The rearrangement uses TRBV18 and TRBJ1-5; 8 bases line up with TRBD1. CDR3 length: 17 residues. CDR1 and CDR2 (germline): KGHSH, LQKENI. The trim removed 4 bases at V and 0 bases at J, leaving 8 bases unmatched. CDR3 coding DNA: TGTGCCAGCTCACTTAAGGGGACAGGTAATAGCAATCAGCCCCAGCATTTT. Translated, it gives CASSLKGTGNSNQPQHF.

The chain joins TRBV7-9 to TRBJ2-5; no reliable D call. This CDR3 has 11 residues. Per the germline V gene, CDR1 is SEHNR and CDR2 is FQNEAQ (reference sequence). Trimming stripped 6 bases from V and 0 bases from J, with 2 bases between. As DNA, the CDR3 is TGTGCCAGCAGGAACCAAGAGACCCAGTACTTC. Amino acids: CASRNQETQYF. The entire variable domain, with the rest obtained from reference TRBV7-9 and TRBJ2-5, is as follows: DTGVSQNPRHKITKRGQNVTFRCDPISEHNRLYWYRQTLGQGPEFLTYFQNEAQLEKSRLLSDRFSAERPKGSFSTLEIQRTEQGDSAMYLCASRNQETQYFGPGTRLLVL.

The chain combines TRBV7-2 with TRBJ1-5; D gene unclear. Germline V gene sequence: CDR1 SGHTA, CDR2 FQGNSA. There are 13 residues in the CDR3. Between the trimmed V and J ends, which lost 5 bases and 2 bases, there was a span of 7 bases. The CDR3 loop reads CASSPLGNQPQHF. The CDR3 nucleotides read TGTGCCAGCAGCCCTCTGGGCAATCAGCCCCAGCATTTT.